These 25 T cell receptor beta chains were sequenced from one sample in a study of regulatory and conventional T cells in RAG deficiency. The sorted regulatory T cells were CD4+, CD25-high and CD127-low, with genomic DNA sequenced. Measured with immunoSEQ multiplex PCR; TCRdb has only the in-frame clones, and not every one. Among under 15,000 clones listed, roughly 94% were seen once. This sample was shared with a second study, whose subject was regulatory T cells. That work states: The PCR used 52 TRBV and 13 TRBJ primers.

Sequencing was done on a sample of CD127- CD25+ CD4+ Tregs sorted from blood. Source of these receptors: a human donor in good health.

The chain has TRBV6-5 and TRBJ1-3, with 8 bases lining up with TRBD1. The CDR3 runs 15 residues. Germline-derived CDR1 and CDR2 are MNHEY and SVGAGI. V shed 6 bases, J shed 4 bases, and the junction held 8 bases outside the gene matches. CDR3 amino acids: CASRPTGDIGNTIYF. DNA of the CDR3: TGTGCCAGCAGGCCGACAGGGGACATCGGAAACACCATATATTTT.

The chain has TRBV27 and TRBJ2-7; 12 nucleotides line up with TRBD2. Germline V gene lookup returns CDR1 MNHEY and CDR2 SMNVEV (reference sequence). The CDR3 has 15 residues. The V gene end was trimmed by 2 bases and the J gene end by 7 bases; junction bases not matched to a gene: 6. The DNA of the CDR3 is TGTGCCAGCAGTTTACTAGCGGGGGGGAATGGAGAGCAGTACTTC. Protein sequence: CASSLLAGGNGEQYF.

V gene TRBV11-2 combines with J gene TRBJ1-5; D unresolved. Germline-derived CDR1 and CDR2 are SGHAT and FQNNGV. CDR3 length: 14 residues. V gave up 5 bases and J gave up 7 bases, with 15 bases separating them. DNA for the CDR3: TGTGCCAGCAGCCAAGAGAGGGCCCAACAGCCCCAGCATTTT. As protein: CASSQERAQQPQHF.

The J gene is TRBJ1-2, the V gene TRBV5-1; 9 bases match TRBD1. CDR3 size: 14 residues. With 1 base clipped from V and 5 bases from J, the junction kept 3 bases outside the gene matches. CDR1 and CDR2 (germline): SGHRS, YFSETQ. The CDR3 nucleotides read TGCGCCAGCAGCTTGTGGACAGGGGAGTATGGCTACACCTTC. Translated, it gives CASSLWTGEYGYTF.

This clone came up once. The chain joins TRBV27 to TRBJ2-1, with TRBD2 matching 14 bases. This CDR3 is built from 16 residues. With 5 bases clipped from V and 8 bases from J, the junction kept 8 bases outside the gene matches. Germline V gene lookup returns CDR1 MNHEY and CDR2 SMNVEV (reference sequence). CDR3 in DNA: TGTGCCAGCAGTGGGCTGACTAGCGGGGGGGGTGATGAGCAGTTCTTC. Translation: CASSGLTSGGGDEQFF.

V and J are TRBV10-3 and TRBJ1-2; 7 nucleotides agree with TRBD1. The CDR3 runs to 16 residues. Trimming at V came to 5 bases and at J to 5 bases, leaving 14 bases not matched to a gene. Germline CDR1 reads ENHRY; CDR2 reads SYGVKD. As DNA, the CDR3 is TGTGCCATCAGTATACCCCAAAAGACAGGGAGGTATGGCTACACCTTC. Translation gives CAISIPQKTGRYGYTF.

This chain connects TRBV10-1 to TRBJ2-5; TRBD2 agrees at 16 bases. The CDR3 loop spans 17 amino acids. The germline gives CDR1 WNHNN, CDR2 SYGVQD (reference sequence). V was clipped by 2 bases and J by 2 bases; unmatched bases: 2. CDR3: CASSEPGLAGGQETQYF. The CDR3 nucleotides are TGCGCCAGCAGTGAGCCGGGACTAGCGGGGGGGCAAGAGACCCAGTACTTC.

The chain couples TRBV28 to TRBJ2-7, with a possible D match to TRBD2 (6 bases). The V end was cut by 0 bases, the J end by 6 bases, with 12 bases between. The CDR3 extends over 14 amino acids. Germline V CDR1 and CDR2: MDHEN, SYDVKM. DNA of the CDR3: TGTGCCAGCAGTTTATGGGGGGGAAGGATCGAGCAGTACTTC. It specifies CASSLWGGRIEQYF. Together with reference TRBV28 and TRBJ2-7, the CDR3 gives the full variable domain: DVKVTQSSRYLVKRTGEKVFLECVQDMDHENMFWYRQDPGLGLRLIYFSYDVKMKEKGDIPEGYSVSREKKERFSLILESASTNQTSMYLCASSLWGGRIEQYFGPGTRLTVT.

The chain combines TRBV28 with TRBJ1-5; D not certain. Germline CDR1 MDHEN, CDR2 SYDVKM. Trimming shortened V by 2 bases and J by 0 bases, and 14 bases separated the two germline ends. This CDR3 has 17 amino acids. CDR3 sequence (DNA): TGTGCCAGCAGTTTACCCGGGGTTTTATATAGCAATCAGCCCCAGCATTTT. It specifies CASSLPGVLYSNQPQHF.

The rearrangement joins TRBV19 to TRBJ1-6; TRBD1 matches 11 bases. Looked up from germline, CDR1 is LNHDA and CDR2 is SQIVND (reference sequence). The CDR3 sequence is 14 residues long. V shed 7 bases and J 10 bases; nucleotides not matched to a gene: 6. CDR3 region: CASTHRDRGSPLHF. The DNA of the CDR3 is TGTGCCAGTACCCACCGGGACAGGGGGTCACCCCTCCACTTT.

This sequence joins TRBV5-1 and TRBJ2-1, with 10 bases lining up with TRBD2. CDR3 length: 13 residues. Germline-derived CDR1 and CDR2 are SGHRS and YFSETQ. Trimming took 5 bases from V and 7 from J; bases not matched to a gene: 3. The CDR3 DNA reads TGCGCCAGCAGAACTAGCGGGACAAATGAGCAGTTCTTC. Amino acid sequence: CASRTSGTNEQFF.

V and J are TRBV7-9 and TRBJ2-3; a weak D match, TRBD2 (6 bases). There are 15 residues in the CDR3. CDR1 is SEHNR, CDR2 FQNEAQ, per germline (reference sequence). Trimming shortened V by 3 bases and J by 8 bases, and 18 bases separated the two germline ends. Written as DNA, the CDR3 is TGTGCCAGCAGCTTGCGGGACCGACCAATAGGTACGCAGTATTTT. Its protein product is CASSLRDRPIGTQYF. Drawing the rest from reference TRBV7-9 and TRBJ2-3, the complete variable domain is DTGVSQNPRHKITKRGQNVTFRCDPISEHNRLYWYRQTLGQGPEFLTYFQNEAQLEKSRLLSDRFSAERPKGSFSTLEIQRTEQGDSAMYLCASSLRDRPIGTQYFGPGTRLTVL.

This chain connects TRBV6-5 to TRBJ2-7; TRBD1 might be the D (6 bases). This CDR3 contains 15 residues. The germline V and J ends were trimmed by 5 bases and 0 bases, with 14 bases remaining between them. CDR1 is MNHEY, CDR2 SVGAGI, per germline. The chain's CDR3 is CASSAGQPYSYEQYF. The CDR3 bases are TGTGCCAGCAGTGCTGGACAGCCGTACTCCTACGAGCAGTACTTC.

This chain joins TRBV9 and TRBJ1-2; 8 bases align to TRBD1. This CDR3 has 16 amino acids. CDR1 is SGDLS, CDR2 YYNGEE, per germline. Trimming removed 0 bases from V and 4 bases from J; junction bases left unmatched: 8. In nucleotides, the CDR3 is TGTGCCAGCAGCGTAGGTGTTGGACAGGGTATCTATGGCTACACCTTC. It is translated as CASSVGVGQGIYGYTF. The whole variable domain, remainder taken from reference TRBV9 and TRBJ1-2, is DSGVTQTPKHLITATGQRVTLRCSPRSGDLSVYWYQQSLDQGLQFLIQYYNGEERAKGNILERFSAQQFPDLHSELNLSSLELGDSALYFCASSVGVGQGIYGYTFGSGTRLTVV.

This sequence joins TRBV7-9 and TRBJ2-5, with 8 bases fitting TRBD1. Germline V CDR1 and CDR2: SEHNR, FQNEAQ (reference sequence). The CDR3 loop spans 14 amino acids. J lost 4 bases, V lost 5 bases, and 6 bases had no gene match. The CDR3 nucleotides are TGTGCCAGCAGCCGGACAGGGCGGGGAGAGACCCAGTACTTC. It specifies CASSRTGRGETQYF.

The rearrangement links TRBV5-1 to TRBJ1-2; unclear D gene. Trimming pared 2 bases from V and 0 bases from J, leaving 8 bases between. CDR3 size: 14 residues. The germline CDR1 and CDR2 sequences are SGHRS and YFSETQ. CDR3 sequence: CASSFSPANYGYTF. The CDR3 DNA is TGCGCCAGCAGCTTCTCCCCAGCTAACTATGGCTACACCTTC.

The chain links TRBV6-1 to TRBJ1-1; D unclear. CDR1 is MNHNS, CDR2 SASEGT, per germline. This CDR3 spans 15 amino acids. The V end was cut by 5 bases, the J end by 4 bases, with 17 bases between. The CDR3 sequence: CASSPGSLRVTEAFF. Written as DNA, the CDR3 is TGTGCCAGCAGTCCCGGGTCCCTTCGGGTCACTGAAGCTTTCTTT.

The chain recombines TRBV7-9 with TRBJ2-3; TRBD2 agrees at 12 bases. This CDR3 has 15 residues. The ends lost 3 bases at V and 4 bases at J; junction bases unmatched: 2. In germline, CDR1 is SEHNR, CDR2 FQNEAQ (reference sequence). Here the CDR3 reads CASSFASGGADTQYF. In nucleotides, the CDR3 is TGTGCCAGCAGCTTCGCTAGCGGGGGGGCAGATACGCAGTATTTT.

The CDR3 is CAWRTSGGTDTQYF. For the CDR3, the DNA is TGTGCCTGGAGGACTAGCGGGGGCACAGATACGCAGTATTTT. The chain joins TRBV30 to TRBJ2-3; 11 bases agree with TRBD2. The germline V gene encodes CDR1 GTSNPN and CDR2 SVGIG (reference sequence). CDR3 length: 14 residues. The ends lost 3 bases at V and 1 base at J; junction bases unmatched: 0.

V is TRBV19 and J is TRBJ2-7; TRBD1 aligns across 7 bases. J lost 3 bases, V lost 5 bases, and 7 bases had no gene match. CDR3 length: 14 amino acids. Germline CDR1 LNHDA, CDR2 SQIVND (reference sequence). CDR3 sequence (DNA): TGTGCCAGTAGTCCTCGACAGGGAATCTACGAGCAGTACTTC. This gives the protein CASSPRQGIYEQYF.

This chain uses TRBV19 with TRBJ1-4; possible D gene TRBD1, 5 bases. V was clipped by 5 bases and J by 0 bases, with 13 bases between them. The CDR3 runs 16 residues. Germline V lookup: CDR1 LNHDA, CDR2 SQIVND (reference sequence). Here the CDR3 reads CASSPPTVATNEKLFF. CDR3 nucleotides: TGTGCCAGTAGTCCACCGACAGTTGCAACTAATGAAAAACTGTTTTTT.

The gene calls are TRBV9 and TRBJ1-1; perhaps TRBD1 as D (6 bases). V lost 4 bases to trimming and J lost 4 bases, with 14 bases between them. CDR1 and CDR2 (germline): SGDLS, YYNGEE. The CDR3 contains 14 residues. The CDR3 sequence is CASSTLDSGTEAFF. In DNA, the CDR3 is TGTGCCAGCAGCACCCTGGACAGTGGCACTGAAGCTTTCTTT.

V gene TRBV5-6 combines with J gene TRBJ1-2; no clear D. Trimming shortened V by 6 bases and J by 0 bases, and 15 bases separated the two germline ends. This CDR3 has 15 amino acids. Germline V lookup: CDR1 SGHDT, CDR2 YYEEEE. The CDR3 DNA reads TGTGCCAGCAACCGAGTCCGGGGAACTAACTATGGCTACACCTTC. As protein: CASNRVRGTNYGYTF.

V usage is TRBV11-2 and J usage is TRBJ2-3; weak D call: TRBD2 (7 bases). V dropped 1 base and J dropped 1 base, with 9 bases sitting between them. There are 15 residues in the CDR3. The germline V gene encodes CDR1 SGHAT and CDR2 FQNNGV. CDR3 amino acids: CASSLVGGRTDTQYF. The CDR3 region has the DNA TGTGCCAGCAGCTTAGTGGGGGGGCGCACAGATACGCAGTATTTT. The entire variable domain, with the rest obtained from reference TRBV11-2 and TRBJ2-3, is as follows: EAGVAQSPRYKIIEKRQSVAFWCNPISGHATLYWYQQILGQGPKLLIQFQNNGVVDDSQLPKDRFSAERLKGVDSTLKIQPAKLEDSAVYLCASSLVGGRTDTQYFGPGTRLTVL.

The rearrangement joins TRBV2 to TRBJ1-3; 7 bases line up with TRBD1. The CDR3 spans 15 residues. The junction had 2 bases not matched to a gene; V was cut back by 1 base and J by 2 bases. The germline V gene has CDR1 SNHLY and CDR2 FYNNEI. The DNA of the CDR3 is TGTGCCAGCAGTGAAGGGACAGGACCTGGAAACACCATATATTTT. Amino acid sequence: CASSEGTGPGNTIYF.